The clone carrying this TCR beta chain was detected a few times. What it binds is unknown. This sample stems from a study of identical twins. Overall study results and limits: Twins' excess sharing was less marked for out-of-frame beta sequences. Analyses of zero insertions could be partly confounded by invariant MAIT and iNKT cells. Out-of-frame alpha sequences common to twins exhibited a surplus of low generation probability.

Germline loops: CDR1 DFQATT, CDR2 SNEGSKA (reference sequence). This CDR3 spans 14 amino acids. With 7 bases clipped from V and 5 bases from J, the junction kept 9 bases outside the gene matches. Template switching added a universal primer binding site, and final cDNA carried unique molecular identifiers. MiXCR, run by TCRdb on the 5' RACE reads, gives a single entry per CDR3 protein. This sample has 1.5 million to 2 million distinct CDR3 sequences, with under 35% found just once. The sample comprised cord blood. This TCR came from a newborn girl in good health. The chain recombines TRBV20-1 with TRBJ2-3, with TRBD2 matching over 10 bases. Here the CDR3 DNA reads TGCAGTGGCCTTAGCGGGAGGAGTGAAGATACGCAGTATTTT. This codes for CSGLSGRSEDTQYF.